This T cell receptor beta chain emerged from a study of cytomegalovirus exposure and HLA in healthy donors. General study points: Most TCR sequences were rare, but some public TCRs occurred in many donors.

Primers: 60 Vbeta forward and 13 Jbeta reverse. Clones were read by immunoSEQ multiplex PCR, and TCRdb kept only the in-frame ones, dropping some. The data contain under 200,000 clones, roughly four fifths of them singletons. The CDR3 length is 17 residues. J lost 8 bases, V lost 6 bases, and 14 bases had no gene match. Germline V lookup: CDR1 MDHEN, CDR2 SYDVKM. Points on this clone: Its target is unknown.

This receptor was taken from a woman aged 50 to 65 in good health and CMV-seronegative. The sequenced sample was PBMCs. The chain has TRBV28 and TRBJ1-4; TRBD1 aligns across 11 bases. CDR3 nucleotides: TGTGCCAGCAGGAGGACAGGGGGCGCAGAGGGCAGGGAAAAACTGTTTTTT. Translation: CASRRTGGAEGREKLFF.